The clone carrying this T cell receptor beta chain was counted ten times or more. The data were taken from a study of human T cells and chemical hapten exposure. Time point meaning: pre-sensitization, week 0. As to treatment: therapeutic diphenylcyclopropenone sensitization with weekly scalp DPC. The starting material, unfractionated whole blood, was used for total RNA extraction. TCRdb passed the RACE reads through MiXCR, listing each CDR3 protein once. Among tens of thousands of distinct CDR3 sequences listed, approximately 12% were seen once. The V gene's germline CDR1 is MNHEY and CDR2 SVGEGT. V gave up 2 bases and J gave up 4 bases, with 5 bases separating them. The CDR3 contains 12 residues.

This receptor was obtained from a middle-aged woman with alopecia areata. Some clones in this sample may be carry-over from other donors' samples. The sequencing here drew on whole blood, taken in connection with sensitization to the hapten diphenylcyclopropenone (DPC). V usage is TRBV6-2 or TRBV6-3 and J usage is TRBJ1-2; D is uncertain. CDR3 nucleotides: TGTGCCAGCAGTTACCCTCCCTATGGCTACACCTTC. Translating gives CASSYPPYGYTF.